These 21 T cell receptor beta chains originate from one sample sequenced in a study of blood T cell repertoires in COVID-19. Assay: immunoSEQ multiplex PCR; the TCRdb copy retains only in-frame clones and omits some. The sample comprises roughly 200,000 clones, about 80% of which are singletons, and around 5.2% rests with the top ten. Specimen: PBMCs or T cells enriched from blood (not recorded which). These receptors came from a woman aged 55-75 years with acute COVID-19.

The V gene is TRBV19, the J gene TRBJ1-1, with 8 bases identical to TRBD1. Germline V gene sequence: CDR1 LNHDA, CDR2 SQIVND (reference sequence). This CDR3 contains 15 residues. V trimming: 5 bases; J trimming: 1 base; junction bases outside the gene matches: 6. The CDR3 region is CASSAGQGRNTEAFF. The CDR3, as DNA: TGTGCCAGTAGTGCAGGACAGGGACGGAACACTGAAGCTTTCTTT.

J is TRBJ2-5 and V is TRBV28; D not resolved. CDR1 is MDHEN and CDR2 is SYDVKM in the germline V gene. With 8 bases removed from V and 5 bases from J, the gap between germline ends came to 12 bases. The CDR3 runs to 12 residues. The CDR3 DNA reads TGTGCCAGCCAAAAAGTCGGGGAGACCCAGTACTTC. It is translated as CASQKVGETQYF.

This chain connects TRBV4-3 to TRBJ2-3, with 10 bases lining up with TRBD2. Trimming took 1 base from V and 2 from J; bases not matched to a gene: 3. The germline V gene encodes CDR1 LGHNA and CDR2 YSLEER. The CDR3 has 16 amino acids. CDR3 region: CASSQVSGGHTDTQYF. The CDR3, as DNA: TGCGCCAGCAGCCAAGTTAGCGGGGGGCACACAGATACGCAGTATTTT.

The chain uses TRBV7-6 and TRBJ2-7; D is perhaps TRBD1 (6 bases). V lost 1 base and J lost 9, with 13 bases in between. This CDR3 is built from 13 residues. The germline gives CDR1 SGHVS, CDR2 FNYEAQ. CDR3 residues: CASSLGETGPQYV. CDR3 nucleotides: TGTGCCAGCAGCTTAGGGGAGACAGGCCCGCAGTACGTC.

The J gene is TRBJ2-5, the V gene TRBV30; possibly TRBD1 for D (6 bases). CDR1 GTSNPN and CDR2 SVGIG come from the germline V gene (reference sequence). There are 13 residues in the CDR3. V lost 4 bases, J lost 0 bases, and 9 bases lay in between. CDR3 DNA sequence: TGTGCCTGGAACCACAGGGACCAAGAGACCCAGTACTTC. This gives the protein CAWNHRDQETQYF.

The gene calls are TRBV29-1 and TRBJ2-3; D is possibly TRBD1 (6 bases). V shed 2 bases and J shed 6 bases, with 9 bases lying between them. The CDR3 runs 12 residues. In germline, CDR1 is SQVTM, CDR2 ANQGSEA. In DNA form, the CDR3 reads TGCAGCGTTGAACAGGGGCCGGATACGCAGTATTTT. Amino acid sequence: CSVEQGPDTQYF.

The gene calls are TRBV9 and TRBJ2-1; D is unclear. The CDR3 loop spans 14 amino acids. Germline CDR1 SGDLS, CDR2 YYNGEE. V lost 0 bases and J lost 5, with 9 bases in between. In DNA form, the CDR3 reads TGTGCCAGCAGCGTAGTAGTCCGGGACAATGAGCAGTTCTTC. Its translation is CASSVVVRDNEQFF. The full variable domain, with the rest looked up from reference TRBV9 and TRBJ2-1, is DSGVTQTPKHLITATGQRVTLRCSPRSGDLSVYWYQQSLDQGLQFLIQYYNGEERAKGNILERFSAQQFPDLHSELNLSSLELGDSALYFCASSVVVRDNEQFFGPGTRLTVL.

The rearrangement uses TRBV24-1 and TRBJ2-2, with D uncertain. Germline loops: CDR1 KGHDR, CDR2 SFDVKD. Trimming left V 6 bases short and J 0 bases short, with 13 bases between. CDR3 length: 16 residues. The chain's CDR3 is CATSQVTIANTGELFF. The CDR3 region has the DNA TGTGCCACCAGTCAAGTTACAATCGCGAACACCGGGGAGCTGTTTTTT.

The chain links TRBV28 to TRBJ2-7; a weak D match, TRBD1 (7 bases). There are 15 residues in the CDR3. CDR1 is MDHEN, CDR2 SYDVKM, per germline. V was cut by 3 bases and J by 3 bases, with 15 bases left in between. This CDR3 reads CASSFGGTALYEQYV. DNA for the CDR3: TGTGCCAGCAGTTTTGGGGGGACAGCCCTCTACGAGCAGTACGTC.

The V and J genes are TRBV6-6 and TRBJ2-3, with 7 bases matching TRBD1. The germline gives CDR1 MNHNY, CDR2 SVGAGI (reference sequence). J lost 0 bases, V lost 7 bases, and 7 bases had no gene match. The CDR3 consists of 15 residues. CDR3 DNA: TGTGCCAGCACCACGACAGGGCCTAGCACAGATACGCAGTATTTT. Encoded protein: CASTTTGPSTDTQYF.

The chain links TRBV15 to TRBJ2-5; D is unresolved. The CDR3 has 12 residues. Germline assignment: CDR1 LNHNV and CDR2 YYDKDF (reference sequence). Trimming cost V 5 bases and J 2 bases, with 6 bases left between them. The chain's CDR3 is CATSPTQETQYF. The CDR3 DNA is TGTGCCACCAGCCCAACACAAGAGACCCAGTACTTC.

This clone has ten or more counts. This sequence joins TRBV7-8 and TRBJ1-3; D unclear. V dropped 1 base and J dropped 0 bases, with 19 bases sitting between them. CDR3 length: 19 amino acids. Germline values: CDR1 SGHVS, CDR2 FQNEAQ. DNA for the CDR3: TGTGCCAGCAGCTTAGATGGAACAGTCGATCAATCCTCTGGAAACACCATATATTTT. It specifies CASSLDGTVDQSSGNTIYF.

The chain carries TRBV11-2 and TRBJ2-7; possible D gene TRBD1, 7 bases. V gave up 1 base and J gave up 2 bases, with 9 bases separating them. Germline V CDR1 and CDR2: SGHAT, FQNNGV. This CDR3 has 14 residues. The CDR3 reads CASSLGRGPYEQYV. The CDR3 DNA reads TGTGCCAGCAGCTTAGGGAGGGGGCCCTACGAGCAGTACGTC.

This clone was counted a single time. The J gene is TRBJ1-2, the V gene TRBV18; TRBD1 matches 11 bases. Germline V gene data show CDR1 as KGHSH and CDR2 as LQKENI. V gave up 4 bases and J gave up 7 bases; unmatched junction bases: 5. The CDR3 extends over 14 amino acids. Written as DNA, the CDR3 is TGTGCCAGCTCACTCGGACAGGGGGCGAGTGGCTACACCTTC. It translates to CASSLGQGASGYTF.

DNA of the CDR3: TGTGCCAGCAGCTTGAGCGGAGCCTTTGAAGCTTTCTTT. Protein product: CASSLSGAFEAFF. The genes are TRBV5-6 and TRBJ1-1, with D uncertain. Trimming left V 1 base short and J 7 bases short, with 11 bases between. Germline values: CDR1 SGHDT, CDR2 YYEEEE. The CDR3 is 13 amino acids.

The chain recombines TRBV7-2 with TRBJ1-2, with 7 bases that match TRBD1. Per the germline V gene, CDR1 is SGHTA and CDR2 is FQGNSA. Trimming at V came to 0 bases and at J to 8 bases, leaving 12 bases not matched to a gene. The length of the CDR3 is 16 residues. The CDR3 region has the DNA TGTGCCAGCAGCTTAGCGGAAAAGGACAGGTTTCGAGGCTACACCTTC. This sequence encodes CASSLAEKDRFRGYTF.

This sequence joins TRBV10-3 and TRBJ1-4; D unclear. This CDR3 is built from 15 residues. With 6 bases removed from V and 6 bases from J, the gap between germline ends came to 17 bases. Germline V gene lookup returns CDR1 ENHRY and CDR2 SYGVKD. The CDR3 coding sequence is TGTGCCATCAGCCCCGCGCCCCCCGCTGATGAAAAACTGTTTTTT. This translates into CAISPAPPADEKLFF.

CDR3 amino acids: CASSRASAFTDTQYF. The CDR3 coding sequence is TGTGCCAGCAGTCGAGCTAGCGCGTTCACAGATACGCAGTATTTT. V is TRBV28 and J is TRBJ2-3; D is perhaps TRBD2 (6 bases). V was clipped by 5 bases and J by 2 bases, with 14 bases between them. This CDR3 spans 15 amino acids. CDR1 is MDHEN, CDR2 SYDVKM, per germline.

This clone was detected only once. The chain joins TRBV3-1 (or the pseudogene TRBV3-2) to TRBJ1-2; D may be TRBD1 (5 bases). The CDR3 covers 14 residues. V was trimmed by 4 bases and J by 5 bases, leaving 14 bases between them. Germline V gives CDR1 LGHDT, CDR2 YNNKEL (reference sequence). The CDR3 bases are TGTGCCAGCAGCCCGGACGGACAACTATATGGCTACACCTTC. This gives the protein CASSPDGQLYGYTF.

The chain is built from TRBV7-9 and TRBJ1-6, with unresolved D. From germline, CDR1 is SEHNR and CDR2 FQNEAQ (reference sequence). The CDR3 runs to 12 residues. V shed 3 bases and J shed 7 bases, with 4 bases lying between them. CDR3 sequence reads: CASSFSNSPLHF. The CDR3 DNA is TGTGCCAGCAGCTTTTCAAATTCACCCCTCCACTTT.

The genes are TRBV25-1 and TRBJ1-2; 9 nucleotides align to TRBD1. The CDR3 sequence is 16 residues long. Germline assignment: CDR1 MGHDK and CDR2 SYGVNS. Trimming at V came to 3 bases and at J to 4 bases, leaving 9 bases not matched to a gene. CDR3 protein: CASSETGGELIYGYTF. The CDR3 DNA reads TGTGCCAGCAGTGAGACAGGGGGTGAATTAATCTATGGCTACACCTTC.